The rows below give T cell receptor beta chains drawn from one sample of a study of cytomegalovirus exposure and HLA in healthy donors. The data were produced by immunoSEQ multiplex PCR, yet TCRdb's version contains in-frame clones alone and is incomplete. This table holds approximately 45,000 clones. Source material: PBMCs. All receptors come from a male donor in good health and CMV-seronegative. The CDR3 runs from the conserved cysteine through the conserved F or W. The D gene is left open where the match is weak.

length: 16; D: .; J: TRBJ2-7; V: TRBV4-1; CDR3: CASSHHDREASYEQYF; DNA: TGCGCCAGCAGCCACCACGACAGGGAGGCCTCCTACGAGCAGTACTTC
length: 14; D: .; J: TRBJ1-5; V: TRBV18; CDR3: CASSPGGGNQPQHF; DNA: TGTGCCAGCTCACCCGGAGGGGGCAATCAGCCCCAGCATTTT
length: 12; D: .; J: TRBJ2-6; V: TRBV10-1; CDR3: CASSDPGDVLTF; DNA: TGCGCCAGCAGTGACCCCGGGGACGTCCTGACTTTC
length: 14; D: TRBD1; J: TRBJ2-7; V: TRBV27; CDR3: CASRGTGGFYEQYF; DNA: TGTGCCAGCAGGGGGACAGGGGGATTCTACGAGCAGTACTTC
length: 14; D: TRBD2; J: TRBJ2-3; V: TRBV5-1; CDR3: CASCSGGASDTQYF; DNA: TGCGCCAGCTGTAGCGGGGGGGCCTCAGATACGCAGTATTTT
length: 14; D: TRBD1; J: TRBJ1-1; V: TRBV7-3; CDR3: CASSLQGADTEAFF; DNA: TGTGCCAGCAGCCTACAGGGGGCGGACACTGAAGCTTTCTTT
length: 15; D: TRBD1; J: TRBJ1-5; V: TRBV27; CDR3: CASPKGAGSEQPQHF; DNA: TGTGCCAGCCCCAAGGGGGCAGGGTCGGAACAGCCCCAGCATTTT
length: 14; D: .; J: TRBJ1-6; V: TRBV30; CDR3: CAWNPGSNNSPLHF; DNA: TGTGCCTGGAACCCGGGTAGCAATAATTCACCCCTCCACTTT
length: 14; D: TRBD1; J: TRBJ2-5; V: TRBV30; CDR3: CAWSRDRTQETQYF; DNA: TGTGCCTGGAGTCGGGACAGGACCCAAGAGACCCAGTACTTC
length: 16; D: TRBD2; J: TRBJ2-2; V: TRBV19; CDR3: CASEWTSGGYTGELFF; DNA: TGTGCCAGTGAATGGACTAGCGGGGGCTACACCGGGGAGCTGTTTTTT
length: 13; D: TRBD1; J: TRBJ1-2; V: TRBV6-1; CDR3: CASTNRGFYGYTF; DNA: TGTGCCAGTACAAACAGGGGATTCTATGGCTACACCTTC
length: 15; D: TRBD1; J: TRBJ1-2; V: TRBV6-5; CDR3: CASSRQGAPVYGYTF; DNA: TGTGCCAGCAGTCGTCAGGGGGCGCCTGTCTATGGCTACACCTTC
length: 13; D: TRBD1; J: TRBJ2-7; V: TRBV19; CDR3: CATRGTGIDEQYF; DNA: TGTGCCACCCGGGGGACAGGGATCGACGAGCAGTACTTC
length: 13; D: .; J: TRBJ1-2; V: TRBV6-5; CDR3: CASAGAGGYGYTF; DNA: TGTGCCAGCGCAGGGGCCGGAGGTTATGGCTACACCTTC
length: 14; D: .; J: TRBJ2-5; V: TRBV6-5; CDR3: CASSYSAQLETQYF; DNA: TGTGCCAGCAGTTACTCTGCACAGCTAGAGACCCAGTACTTC
length: 13; D: .; J: TRBJ2-7; V: TRBV4-1; CDR3: CASSQTASYEQYF; DNA: TGCGCCAGCAGCCAAACAGCCTCCTACGAGCAGTACTTC
length: 15; D: TRBD1; J: TRBJ1-5; V: TRBV18; CDR3: CASSLTGGRGQPQHF; DNA: TGTGCCAGCTCACTTACAGGGGGCCGGGGTCAGCCCCAGCATTTT
length: 13; D: .; J: TRBJ1-5; V: TRBV30; CDR3: CAWTGGSNQPQHF; DNA: TGTGCCTGGACCGGAGGCAGCAATCAGCCCCAGCATTTT
length: 15; D: TRBD2; J: TRBJ2-1; V: TRBV25-1; CDR3: CASSDPTTSGGEQFF; DNA: TGTGCCAGCAGTGATCCCACGACTAGCGGGGGTGAGCAGTTCTTC
length: 12; D: .; J: TRBJ1-3; V: TRBV4-1; CDR3: CASRNVGGPIYF; DNA: TGCGCCAGCAGGAATGTGGGGGGTCCCATATATTTT
length: 14; D: .; J: TRBJ1-6; V: TRBV7-8; CDR3: CASSLDSLNSPLHF; DNA: TGTGCCAGCAGCTTAGACAGTCTTAATTCACCCCTCCACTTT
length: 16; D: TRBD2; J: TRBJ2-1; V: TRBV9; CDR3: CASSVSGGGSYNEQFF; DNA: TGTGCCAGCAGCGTAAGCGGGGGGGGGTCCTACAATGAGCAGTTCTTC
length: 13; D: .; J: TRBJ1-2; V: TRBV10-2; CDR3: CASSSRENYGYTF; DNA: TGCGCCAGCAGCTCCCGGGAGAACTATGGCTACACCTTC
length: 17; D: .; J: TRBJ1-6; V: TRBV27; CDR3: CASNPSVDRTYNSPLHF; DNA: TGTGCCAGCAATCCTTCGGTCGACAGGACCTATAATTCACCCCTCCACTTT
length: 16; D: .; J: TRBJ1-2; V: TRBV5-1; CDR3: CASSLGLTGDVYGYTF; DNA: TGCGCCAGCAGCTTGGGCTTGACAGGCGACGTCTATGGCTACACCTTC
length: 15; D: TRBD2; J: TRBJ2-2; V: TRBV4-2; CDR3: CASSQASGGTGELFF; DNA: TGTGCCAGCAGCCAAGCTAGCGGGGGGACCGGGGAGCTGTTTTTT
length: 10; D: .; J: TRBJ1-1; V: TRBV30; CDR3: CASQGGDTFF; DNA: TGTGCCTCACAGGGTGGGGACACTTTCTTT
length: 13; D: .; J: TRBJ1-6; V: TRBV6-1; CDR3: CASRHSFNSPLHF; DNA: TGTGCCAGCAGGCATAGCTTTAATTCACCCCTCCACTTT
length: 16; D: TRBD2; J: TRBJ2-2; V: TRBV4-1; CDR3: CASSQESGLAAGELFF; DNA: TGCGCCAGCAGCCAAGAGTCGGGACTAGCAGCCGGGGAGCTGTTTTTT
length: 14; D: .; J: TRBJ1-5; V: TRBV7-6; CDR3: CASSLGQNNQPQHF; DNA: TGTGCCAGCAGCTTAGGACAGAATAATCAGCCCCAGCATTTT
length: 15; D: .; J: TRBJ1-2; V: TRBV7-2; CDR3: CASSLARRSSYGYTF; DNA: TGTGCCAGCAGCTTAGCGCGCCGGTCCTCCTATGGCTACACCTTC
length: 10; D: .; J: TRBJ1-4; V: TRBV20-1; CDR3: CSAVHEKLFF; DNA: TGCAGTGCCGTCCATGAAAAACTGTTTTTT
length: 15; D: .; J: TRBJ2-7; V: TRBV7-9; CDR3: CASSPNDRNGYEQYF; DNA: TGTGCCAGCAGCCCAAACGACAGGAATGGCTACGAGCAGTACTTC
length: 14; D: .; J: TRBJ2-2; V: TRBV6-6; CDR3: CASSSQGNTGELFF; DNA: TGTGCCAGCAGTTCTCAGGGGAACACCGGGGAGCTGTTTTTT
length: 14; D: .; J: TRBJ1-1; V: TRBV7-3; CDR3: CASSSLGMNAEAFF; DNA: TGTGCCAGCAGCTCCCTCGGGATGAACGCTGAAGCTTTCTTT
length: 14; D: .; J: TRBJ1-1; V: TRBV10-3; CDR3: CAISDVWQEAEAFF; DNA: TGTGCCATCAGTGACGTTTGGCAGGAGGCTGAAGCTTTCTTT
length: 15; D: .; J: TRBJ1-1; V: TRBV11-2; CDR3: CASSLVGGGDTEAFF; DNA: TGTGCCAGCAGCTTAGTCGGTGGGGGGGACACTGAAGCTTTCTTT
length: 10; D: .; J: TRBJ2-1; V: TRBV2; CDR3: CASGHNEQFF; DNA: TGTGCCAGCGGGCACAATGAGCAGTTCTTC
length: 17; D: TRBD2; J: TRBJ2-7; V: TRBV6-9; CDR3: CASSYSTRAGSSYEQYF; DNA: TGTGCCAGCAGTTATTCGACTCGAGCGGGGAGCTCCTACGAGCAGTACTTC
length: 16; D: .; J: TRBJ2-2; V: TRBV4-1; CDR3: CASSQDGLTNTGELFF; DNA: TGCGCCAGCAGCCAAGATGGCCTTACGAACACCGGGGAGCTGTTTTTT
length: 17; D: .; J: TRBJ1-2; V: TRBV4-3; CDR3: CASSQPKYNRVMRGYTF; DNA: TGCGCCAGCAGCCAACCAAAGTACAACAGGGTAATGAGGGGCTACACCTTC
length: 13; D: TRBD1; J: TRBJ1-2; V: TRBV4-3; CDR3: CASSQGTGIFHTF; DNA: TGCGCCAGCAGCCAGGGGACAGGGATATTCCACACCTTC
length: 14; D: .; J: TRBJ1-5; V: TRBV30; CDR3: CAWSVSGGNQPQHF; DNA: TGTGCCTGGAGTGTGTCAGGAGGAAATCAGCCCCAGCATTTT
length: 14; D: .; J: TRBJ2-5; V: TRBV27; CDR3: CASSLLAGQETQYF; DNA: TGTGCCAGCAGTTTATTGGCCGGGCAAGAGACCCAGTACTTC
length: 15; D: TRBD1; J: TRBJ1-2; V: TRBV7-9; CDR3: CASSTGTAPNYGYTF; DNA: TGTGCCAGCAGCACCGGGACAGCCCCCAACTATGGCTACACCTTC
length: 15; D: TRBD1; J: TRBJ1-2; V: TRBV6-5; CDR3: CASSKQGALNYGYTF; DNA: TGTGCCAGCAGTAAACAGGGGGCGCTGAACTATGGCTACACCTTC